This T cell receptor beta chain was observed in a study of prognosis after radiotherapy for stage I lung cancer. In the study overall: The enrollment of patients with stage I non-small cell lung cancer occurred between early 2018 and early 2019. Radiotherapy: SBRT, 3 to 5 fractions, biologically effective dose at least 100 Gy. The tumor was squamous cell carcinoma for roughly 7 patients; for some 12, it was adenocarcinoma. Study results and limitations: Stereotactic body radiation therapy was followed by fewer unique TCR clones, median approximately 9,100 versus 7,200.

This clonotype showed up many times. Its antigen is not identified. The V and J ends lost 8 bases and 5 bases respectively, with 13 bases between them. This CDR3 is 13 amino acids long. The study amplified the TCR beta CDR3 region from genomic DNA. This amplification was carried out by two rounds of multiplex PCR. Primers targeting each individual TRBV and TRBJ gene were applied in first-round PCR. TCRdb recomputed calls from the multiplex PCR reads with MiXCR, one row per CDR3 protein. This sample carries some 36,000 distinct CDR3 sequences, roughly 25% of them seen once, and the ten largest clones take less than 30%.

The sample here was PBMCs, taken before or after stereotactic body radiation therapy (not recorded which). The rearrangement uses TRBV12-3 or TRBV12-4 and TRBJ2-1; D is ambiguous. The receptor's source is a donor aged 50 or older with non-small cell lung cancer. The CDR3 nucleotides read TGTGCCAGCTGCCGCGCGGCTGACAATGAGCAGTTCTTC. Translated: CASCRAADNEQFF.